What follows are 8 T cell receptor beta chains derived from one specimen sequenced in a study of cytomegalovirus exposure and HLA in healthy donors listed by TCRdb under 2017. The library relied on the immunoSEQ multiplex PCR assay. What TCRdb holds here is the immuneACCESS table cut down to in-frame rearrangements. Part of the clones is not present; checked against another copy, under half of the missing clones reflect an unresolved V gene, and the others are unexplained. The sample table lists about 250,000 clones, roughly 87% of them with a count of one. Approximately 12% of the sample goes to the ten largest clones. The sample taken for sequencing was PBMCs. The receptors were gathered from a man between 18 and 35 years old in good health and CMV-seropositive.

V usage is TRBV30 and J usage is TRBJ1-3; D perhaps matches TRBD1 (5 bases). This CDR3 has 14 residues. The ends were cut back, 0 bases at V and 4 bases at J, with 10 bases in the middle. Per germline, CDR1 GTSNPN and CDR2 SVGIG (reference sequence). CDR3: CAWSVLAGGNTIYF. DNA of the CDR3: TGTGCCTGGAGTGTTTTGGCAGGGGGAAACACCATATATTTT.

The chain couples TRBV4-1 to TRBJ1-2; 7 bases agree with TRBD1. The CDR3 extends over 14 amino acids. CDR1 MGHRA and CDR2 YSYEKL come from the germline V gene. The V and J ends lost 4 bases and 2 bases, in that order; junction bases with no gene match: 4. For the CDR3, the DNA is TGCGCCAGCAGCCGAGCGACAGGGAACTATGGCTACACCTTC. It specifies CASSRATGNYGYTF.

The CDR3 bases are TGTGCCAGCAGTGGACTAGCTGGCAGGGGCGAGCAGTACTTC. It is translated as CASSGLAGRGEQYF. The chain links TRBV27 to TRBJ2-7; 8 bases match TRBD2. V dropped 5 bases and J dropped 6; count of bases not matched to a gene: 9. Germline CDR1 MNHEY, CDR2 SMNVEV (reference sequence). The CDR3 sequence is 14 residues long.

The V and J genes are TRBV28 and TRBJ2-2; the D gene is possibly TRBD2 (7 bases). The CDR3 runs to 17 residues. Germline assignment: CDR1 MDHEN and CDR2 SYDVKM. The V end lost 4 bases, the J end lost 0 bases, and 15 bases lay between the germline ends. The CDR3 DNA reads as TGTGCCAGCAGTTCAAGACGGGGGGCTTCGAACACCGGGGAGCTGTTTTTT. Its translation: CASSSRRGASNTGELFF.

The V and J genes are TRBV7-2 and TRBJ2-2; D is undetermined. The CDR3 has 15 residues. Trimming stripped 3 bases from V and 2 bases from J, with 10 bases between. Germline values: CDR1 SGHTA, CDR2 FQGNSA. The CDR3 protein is CASSFTASNTGELFF. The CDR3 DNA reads TGTGCCAGCAGCTTCACAGCTAGTAACACCGGGGAGCTGTTTTTT.

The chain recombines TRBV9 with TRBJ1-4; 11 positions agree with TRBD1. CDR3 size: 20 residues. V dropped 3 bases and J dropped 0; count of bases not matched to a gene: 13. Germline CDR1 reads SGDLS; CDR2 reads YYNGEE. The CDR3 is CASSAPFGTGGVATNEKLFF. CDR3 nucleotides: TGTGCCAGCAGCGCCCCGTTCGGGACAGGGGGAGTAGCAACTAATGAAAAACTGTTTTTT.

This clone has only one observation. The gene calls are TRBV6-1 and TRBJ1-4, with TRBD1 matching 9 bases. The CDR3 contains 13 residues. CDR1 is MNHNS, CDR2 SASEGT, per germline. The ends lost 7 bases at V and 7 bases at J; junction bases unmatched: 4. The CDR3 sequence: CASKGQGVEKLFF. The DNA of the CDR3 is TGTGCCAGCAAGGGACAGGGTGTTGAAAAACTGTTTTTT.

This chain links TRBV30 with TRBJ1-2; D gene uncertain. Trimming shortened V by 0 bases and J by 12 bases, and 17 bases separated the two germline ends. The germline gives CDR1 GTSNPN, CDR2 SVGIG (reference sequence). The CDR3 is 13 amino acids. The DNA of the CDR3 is TGTGCCTGGAGTGTCGGCAGCGCGACGACCGACACCTTC. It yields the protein CAWSVGSATTDTF.